This TCR beta chain was found in a study of cytomegalovirus exposure and HLA in healthy donors (dated by TCRdb to about 2017). Concerning the study at large: An earlier analysis of approximately 600 of the donors reported 250 to 300 Gb of sequence data and roughly 100 million unique TCR beta sequences from around 200 million T cells. Roughly 290 gigabases of sequencing data and about 92 million unique TCR sequences made up an early release that covered over 550 HLA-typed donors. Of the roughly 400 genotyped donors, over 70% fell in the genetic ancestry cluster associated with self-reported Caucasian donors. The aim of the study was to test whether cataloging public T cell receptors could identify signatures of past pathogen exposure. Using immunosequencing, the study profiled T cell repertoires from some 670 subjects and related those repertoires to cytomegalovirus serostatus. In addition to the first cohort of 666 subjects, a separate validation cohort of 130 or so different subjects was used. To predict cytomegalovirus infection status, the study combined high-throughput TCR immunosequencing, statistical association of individual TCRs with disease status, and machine learning. To study patterns of TCR occurrence, a later analysis re-analyzed previously published TCR beta repertoires from 550 to 800 donors and added high-resolution HLA genotyping. Rather than drawing on any new phenotypic data, the later analysis identified candidate immune exposures from TCR beta sequences and the way those sequences occurred across donors. In an earlier analysis of a few hundred of the donors, high-throughput TCR beta sequencing was used to judge whether each TCR beta V gene segment behaved as functional or pseudogenic. Alongside the repertoire data, information on donor age, sex, ethnicity and CMV serostatus was compiled. In a later genetic analysis, genome-wide SNP genotypes for about 60% of the 666 donors were used, and that subset was treated as a discovery cohort. All discovery cohort repertoires had been generated using a single sequencing platform. HLA typing included class I and class II loci at four-digit resolution. Typing coverage varied by locus: roughly 629-630 donors for A, B, C, DRB1 and DQB1; roughly 510 for DQA1; 606 for DPA1; some 470 for DPB1. Several DR-DQ haplotypes were treated as single units for association and clustering because of strong linkage in the cohort. Across some 400 genotyped donors of the cohort, an average of about 200,000 unique TCR beta nucleotide sequences per donor were sequenced, and roughly 20% of those sequences were non-productive.

The cohort comprised more than 550 healthy bone marrow donors. At the time of sampling, every cohort member was nominally healthy, though immune exposures that went unrecorded were likely present. The donor tested CMV seronegative, placing the donor among the 350 or so seronegative members of the cohort. Each donor provided a peripheral blood sample, and peripheral blood mononuclear cells were used for TCR beta sequencing. The Qiagen DNeasy Blood Extraction Kit was used to extract genomic DNA from the blood cell samples. Paper-wide results and their limitations: Compared with the 666-donor mean, donors in an Asian-associated ancestry cluster had fewer N-insertions in productive TCRs, according to a later genetic analysis. A few of the identified cytomegalovirus-associated TCR beta chains were confirmed in vitro to be specific for cytomegalovirus antigens. In a later genetic analysis, a missense DCLRE1C variant was associated with V-gene and J-gene trimming of TCR beta chains, and the association was replicated in an independent cohort. The cohort was sequenced for TCR beta chains only, and without alpha or paired-chain data the features that could be detected were limited. Sequencing depth was assumed to be roughly uniform across donors in the presence/absence analyses, though that assumption may not hold. Strong co-occurrence of HLA alleles, especially DR and DQ, made assigning TCR associations to individual alleles difficult. Several of the top co-occurrence clusters appeared to be linked to parvovirus B19, influenza, CMV and Epstein-Barr virus, according to a later analysis. A later analysis associated approximately 17,000 TCR beta sequences with specific HLA alleles at a false discovery rate of 0.05. The 87-base-pair reads could not distinguish some IMGT-functional V segments, including TRBV6-2 and TRBV6-3, so those segments were excluded. Because some donors lacked HLA typing at each locus, the association tests relied only on the typed subset. In an earlier analysis of over 550 of the donors, most TCR beta V segments were observed in productive rearrangements about 87% or about 30% of the time, broadly matching IMGT annotations. Across donors, most TCR sequences were observed very rarely, whereas some public TCRs were present in many individuals. A group of highly shared sequence variants was considered likely to be a technical artifact of the sequencing pipeline. In a later analysis, HLA-associated TCR beta chains showed more clonal expansion and lower generation probabilities than non-associated chains that were equally common. Cytomegalovirus status was reported to be diagnosed by the classifier with high specificity and sensitivity in both the original and validation cohorts. Most CMV-associated TCR beta chains appeared to be HLA-restricted in a later analysis, and the HLA associations seemed to be driven largely by CMV exposure. Linkage disequilibrium might explain the correlated functional status among segregating V segments, but an unknown experimental factor could not be ruled out. The only immune exposure information available for the cohort was CMV serostatus. Seventeen rarely observed V segments, including chromosome 9 orphons, were excluded from the earlier analysis of approximately 500 of the donors because counts were too low. According to a later analysis, TCR association rates differed among HLA loci, with DRB1 alleles showing the most associated TCRs and HLA-C alleles showing the fewest. A further reported finding was that TCR beta sequences accurately predicted the HLA-A and HLA-B alleles for most subjects in the first cohort. A total of 164 TCR beta chains were listed by the study as associated with cytomegalovirus. The authors suggested that the approach could potentially be extended to other disease states and immunological phenotypes.

V and J are truncated by 3 bases and 2 bases respectively, leaving an intervening sequence of 13 bases. Spanning cysteine to phenylalanine, the CDR3 consists of 15 amino acids. The CDR3 DNA has 45 bases and is translated from base 1. CDR1 and CDR2, looked up from the germline V gene, are KGHSH and LQKENI. In the case of this clone: Its binding antigen is unknown. No base quality information exists; no much larger clone differs at one position.

The library was prepared using the immunoSEQ multiplex PCR assay. For the multiplex PCR, a mixture combining 60 forward primers for TCR Vbeta segments and 13 reverse primers for TCR Jbeta segments was used. A multiplex PCR assay on genomic DNA amplified the CDR3 region of rearranged TCR beta genes. The amplified TCR beta libraries were sequenced on the Illumina HiSeq System as 87-base-pair reads. In the paper's pipeline: A later analysis tallied tens of millions of unique TCR beta chains across the 610 or so repertoires, and 10 million to 11 million of those chains were shared by two or more donors. A nearest-neighbor algorithm error-corrected the raw reads and collapsed the reads into unique sequences, merging closely related sequences to remove PCR and sequencing errors. CDR3 sequences were aligned to IMGT reference sequences to assign V, D and J gene segments. For a sequence to be retained, at least a six-nucleotide match to both a V gene segment and a J gene segment was required. A rearrangement counted as productive if the CDR3 had no stop codons and remained in frame with V and J, and every other rearrangement counted as non-productive. Following IMGT convention, CDR3 was defined as the stretch from the second conserved V-encoded cysteine up to the conserved J-encoded phenylalanine. The earlier analysis of about 590 of the donors excluded sequences that lacked an unambiguous match to a single V gene segment. An earlier analysis of 587 of the donors classified V segments as functional when productive rearrangements were above 56.7% and as segregating when the standard deviation between donors was above 5%. A statistical classification framework was developed to diagnose cytomegalovirus status using the catalog of TCR beta chain sequences. A later analysis assigned V and J genes by comparing TCR nucleotide sequences with IMGT/GENE-DB human TR gene sequences. The TCRdist pipeline was used in a later analysis to assign CDR3 sequences and most-parsimonious VDJ recombination scenarios. A later analysis defined each TCR beta chain by its CDR3 amino acid sequence plus V-gene family, and excluded reads lacking a unique V-gene family. As a way to deal with suspected cross-contamination and a sequencing artifact, a later analysis dropped approximately 590 nucleotide sequences that were highly shared and had low generation probability. A later analysis calculated a clonal expansion index for each public chain from normalized within-repertoire ranks of inferred template counts. A later analysis computed generation probabilities with a VDJ recombination model fitted to out-of-frame rearrangements, and checked the results against IGoR. Hypergeometric tests were used in a later analysis to score TCR-TCR, TCR-HLA and TCR-CMV co-occurrence, with a repertoire-size bias correction applied to the TCR pairs. To estimate false discovery rates, a later analysis permuted the HLA or CMV assignments 20 times. A later analysis grouped co-occurring TCRs with DBSCAN, adding TCRdist sequence similarity when clustering within HLA-allele-positive subsets. Repertoires with fewer than 30,000 or more than 120,000 public chains were left out of co-occurrence clustering, as were about five repertoires with anomalous nucleotide sharing. Drawn from immuneACCESS, this table holds only the in-frame rearrangements with V and J called that TCRdb kept. Clones are partly lost; checked studies trace under half to an unresolved V gene and leave the rest unexplained. V and J calls and clone size come straight from that table; D and trimming were deduced from the DNA. The sample table holds over 150,000 clones, of which 75% to 90% were seen once. Jointly, the top ten make up about 1.9% of the sample.

Sample: PBMCs. This TCR was sampled from a woman aged 18-30 years in good health and CMV-seronegative. The chain employs TRBV18 and TRBJ1-1; no confident D gene assignment can be made. The CDR3 reads CASSPFKQANTEAFF. DNA sequence: TGTGCCAGCTCACCGTTTAAGCAGGCAAACACTGAAGCTTTCTTT.